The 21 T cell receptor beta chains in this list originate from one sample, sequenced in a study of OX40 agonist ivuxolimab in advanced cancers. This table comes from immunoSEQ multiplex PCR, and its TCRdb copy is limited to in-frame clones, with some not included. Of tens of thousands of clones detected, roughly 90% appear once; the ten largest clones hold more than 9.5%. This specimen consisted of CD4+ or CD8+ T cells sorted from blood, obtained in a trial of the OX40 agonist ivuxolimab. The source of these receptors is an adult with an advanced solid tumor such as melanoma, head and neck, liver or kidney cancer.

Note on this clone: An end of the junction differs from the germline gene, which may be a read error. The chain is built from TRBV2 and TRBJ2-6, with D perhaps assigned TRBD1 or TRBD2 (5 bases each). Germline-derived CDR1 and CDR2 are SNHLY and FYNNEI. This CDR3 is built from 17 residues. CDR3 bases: TGTGCCAGCAGGGAAGGGACGGGCAACTCTGGGGCCAACGTCCTGACTTTC. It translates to CASREGTGNSGANVLTF.

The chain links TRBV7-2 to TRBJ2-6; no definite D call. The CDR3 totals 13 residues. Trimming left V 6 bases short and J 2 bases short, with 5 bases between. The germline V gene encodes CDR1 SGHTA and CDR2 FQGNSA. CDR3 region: CASSYPGANVLTF. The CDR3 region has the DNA TGTGCCAGCAGTTACCCTGGGGCCAACGTCCTGACTTTC. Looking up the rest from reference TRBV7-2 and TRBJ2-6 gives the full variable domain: GAGVSQSPSNKVTEKGKDVELRCDPISGHTALYWYRQSLGQGLEFLIYFQGNSAPDKSGLPSDRFSAERTGGSVSTLTIQRTQQEDSAVYLCASSYPGANVLTFGAGSRLTVL.

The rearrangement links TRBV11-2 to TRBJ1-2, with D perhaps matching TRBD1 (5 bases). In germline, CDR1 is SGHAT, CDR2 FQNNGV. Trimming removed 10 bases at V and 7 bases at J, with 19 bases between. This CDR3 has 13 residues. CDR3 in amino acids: CATTGWGPPGYTF. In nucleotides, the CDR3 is TGTGCCACCACAGGTTGGGGCCCGCCTGGCTACACCTTC.

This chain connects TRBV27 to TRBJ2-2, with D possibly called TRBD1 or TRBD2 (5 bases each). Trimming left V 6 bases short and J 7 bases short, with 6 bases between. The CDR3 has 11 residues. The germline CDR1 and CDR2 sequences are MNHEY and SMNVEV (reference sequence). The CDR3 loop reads CASRRGGELFF. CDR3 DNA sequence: TGTGCCAGCAGGAGGGGCGGGGAGCTGTTTTTT.

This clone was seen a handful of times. CDR3 in amino acids: CACSVGLFSYEQYF. The CDR3 nucleotides read TGTGCCTGCTCCGTAGGGCTTTTTTCCTACGAGCAGTACTTC. V and J are TRBV19 and TRBJ2-7; unclear D gene. V lost 11 bases and J lost 1, with 18 bases in between. The CDR3 has 14 residues. Per the germline V gene, CDR1 is LNHDA and CDR2 is SQIVND (reference sequence).

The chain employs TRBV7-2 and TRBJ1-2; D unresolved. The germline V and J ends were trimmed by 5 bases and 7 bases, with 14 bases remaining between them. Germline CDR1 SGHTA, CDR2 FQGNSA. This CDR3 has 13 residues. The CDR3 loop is CASSPGGPGGYTF. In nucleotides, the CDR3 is TGTGCCAGCAGCCCTGGCGGGCCCGGTGGCTACACCTTC. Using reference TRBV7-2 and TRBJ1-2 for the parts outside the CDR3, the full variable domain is GAGVSQSPSNKVTEKGKDVELRCDPISGHTALYWYRQSLGQGLEFLIYFQGNSAPDKSGLPSDRFSAERTGGSVSTLTIQRTQQEDSAVYLCASSPGGPGGYTFGSGTRLTVV.

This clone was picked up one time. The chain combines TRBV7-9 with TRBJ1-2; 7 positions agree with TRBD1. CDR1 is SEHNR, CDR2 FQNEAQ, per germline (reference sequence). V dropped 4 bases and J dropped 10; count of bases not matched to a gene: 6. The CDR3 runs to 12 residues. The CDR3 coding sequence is TGTGCCAGCAGCTCTGGACAGGCTTACTACACCTTC. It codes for CASSSGQAYYTF.

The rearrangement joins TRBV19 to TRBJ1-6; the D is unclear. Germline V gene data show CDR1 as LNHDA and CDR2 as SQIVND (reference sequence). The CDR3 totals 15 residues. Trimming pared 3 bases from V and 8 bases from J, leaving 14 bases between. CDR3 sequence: CASSIWVSSDSPLHF. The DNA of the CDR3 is TGTGCCAGTAGTATCTGGGTTTCTTCAGATTCACCCCTCCACTTT.

In DNA, the CDR3 is TGTGCCAGCAGTTTAAGGACAGGCGAAGCTTTCTTT. Translation: CASSLRTGEAFF. The chain recombines TRBV6-1 with TRBJ1-1; 7 bases are shared with TRBD1. Germline CDR1 and CDR2: MNHNS and SASEGT. CDR3 length: 12 residues. The junction had 5 bases not matched to a gene; V was cut back by 5 bases and J by 8 bases.

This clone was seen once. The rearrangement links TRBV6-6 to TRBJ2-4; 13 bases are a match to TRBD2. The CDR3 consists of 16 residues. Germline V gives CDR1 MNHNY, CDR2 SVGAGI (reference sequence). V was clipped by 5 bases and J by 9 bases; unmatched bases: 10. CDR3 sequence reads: CASSTPGLAGLGIQYF. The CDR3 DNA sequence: TGTGCCAGCAGTACACCGGGACTAGCGGGATTAGGCATTCAGTACTTC.

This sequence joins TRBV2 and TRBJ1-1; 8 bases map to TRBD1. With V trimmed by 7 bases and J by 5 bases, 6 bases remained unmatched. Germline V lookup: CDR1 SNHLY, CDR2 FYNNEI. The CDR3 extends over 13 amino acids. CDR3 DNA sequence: TGTGCCAGCATCTCCCAGGGGGCAACTGAAGCTTTCTTT. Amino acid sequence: CASISQGATEAFF. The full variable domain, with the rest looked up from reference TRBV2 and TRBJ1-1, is EPEVTQTPSHQVTQMGQEVILRCVPISNHLYFYWYRQILGQKVEFLVSFYNNEISEKSEIFDDQFSVERPDGSNFTLKIRSTKLEDSAMYFCASISQGATEAFFGQGTRLTVV.

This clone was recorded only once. The CDR3 sequence is CASSIAVSGNTIYF. The CDR3 DNA reads TGTGCCAGTAGTATAGCGGTCTCTGGAAACACCATATATTTT. The chain uses TRBV19 and TRBJ1-3; D unclear. Germline CDR1 reads LNHDA; CDR2 reads SQIVND (reference sequence). V gave up 1 base and J gave up 0 bases, with 4 bases separating them. This CDR3 is built from 14 residues.

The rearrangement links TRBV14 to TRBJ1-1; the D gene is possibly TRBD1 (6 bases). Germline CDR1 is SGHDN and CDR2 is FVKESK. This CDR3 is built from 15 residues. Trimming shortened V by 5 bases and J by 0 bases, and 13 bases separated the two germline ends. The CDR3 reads CASSTRGGMNTEAFF. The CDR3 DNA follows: TGTGCCAGCAGCACTAGGGGGGGGATGAACACTGAAGCTTTCTTT.

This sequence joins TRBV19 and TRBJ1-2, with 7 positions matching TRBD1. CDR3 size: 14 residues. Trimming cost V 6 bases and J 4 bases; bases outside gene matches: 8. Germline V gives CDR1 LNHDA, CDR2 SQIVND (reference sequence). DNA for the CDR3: TGTGCCAGTAGGGACAGGATTCGCTTCTATGGCTACACCTTC. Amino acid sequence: CASRDRIRFYGYTF.

As DNA, the CDR3 is TGCGCCAGCAGCTTCAGCGGGGGCCGCACAGATACGCAGTATTTT. Translated: CASSFSGGRTDTQYF. The rearrangement links TRBV5-1 to TRBJ2-3; the match to TRBD2 covers 8 bases. The trim removed 2 bases at V and 1 base at J, leaving 3 bases unmatched. Germline lookup yields CDR1 SGHRS and CDR2 YFSETQ. The CDR3 sequence is 15 residues long. Supplemented by reference TRBV5-1 and TRBJ2-3, the full variable domain reads KAGVTQTPRYLIKTRGQQVTLSCSPISGHRSVSWYQQTPGQGLQFLFEYFSETQRNKGNFPGRFSGRQFSNSRSEMNVSTLELGDSALYLCASSFSGGRTDTQYFGPGTRLTVL.

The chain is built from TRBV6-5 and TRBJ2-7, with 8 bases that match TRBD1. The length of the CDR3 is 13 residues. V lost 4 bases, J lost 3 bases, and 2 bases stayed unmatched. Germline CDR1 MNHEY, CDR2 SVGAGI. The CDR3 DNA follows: TGTGCCAGCAGTTCCACAGGGGGCTACGAGCAGTACTTC. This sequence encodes CASSSTGGYEQYF.

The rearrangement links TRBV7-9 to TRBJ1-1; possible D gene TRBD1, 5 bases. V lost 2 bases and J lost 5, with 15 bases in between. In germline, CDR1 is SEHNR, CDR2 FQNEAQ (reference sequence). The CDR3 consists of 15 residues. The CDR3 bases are TGTGCCAGCAGCTTATCTTCCGGGGGGTGGACTGAAGCTTTCTTT. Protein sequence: CASSLSSGGWTEAFF.

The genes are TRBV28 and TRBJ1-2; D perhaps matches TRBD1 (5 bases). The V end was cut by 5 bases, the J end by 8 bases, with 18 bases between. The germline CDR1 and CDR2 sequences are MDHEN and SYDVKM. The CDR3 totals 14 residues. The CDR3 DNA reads TGTGCCAGCAGTCCCTCCGGGGGGTTGGGAGGCTACACCTTC. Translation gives CASSPSGGLGGYTF.

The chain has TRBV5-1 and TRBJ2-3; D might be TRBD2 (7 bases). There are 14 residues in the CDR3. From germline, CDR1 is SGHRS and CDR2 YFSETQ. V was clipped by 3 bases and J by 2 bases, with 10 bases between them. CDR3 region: CASSWGGNTDTQYF. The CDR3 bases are TGCGCCAGCAGCTGGGGGGGCAACACAGATACGCAGTATTTT. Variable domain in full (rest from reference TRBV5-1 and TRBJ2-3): KAGVTQTPRYLIKTRGQQVTLSCSPISGHRSVSWYQQTPGQGLQFLFEYFSETQRNKGNFPGRFSGRQFSNSRSEMNVSTLELGDSALYLCASSWGGNTDTQYFGPGTRLTVL.

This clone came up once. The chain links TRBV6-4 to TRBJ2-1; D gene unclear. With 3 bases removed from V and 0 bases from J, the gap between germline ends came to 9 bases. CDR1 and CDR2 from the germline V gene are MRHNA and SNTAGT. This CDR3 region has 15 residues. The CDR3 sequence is CASSEGRPSYNEQFF. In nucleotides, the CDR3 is TGTGCCAGCAGTGAAGGCCGGCCCTCCTACAATGAGCAGTTCTTC.

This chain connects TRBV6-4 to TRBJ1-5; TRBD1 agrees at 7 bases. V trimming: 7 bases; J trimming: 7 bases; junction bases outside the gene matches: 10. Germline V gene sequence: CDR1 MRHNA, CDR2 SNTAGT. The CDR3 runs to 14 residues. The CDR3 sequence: CASKGDHRGQPQHF. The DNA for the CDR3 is TGTGCCAGCAAAGGGGATCACAGGGGACAGCCCCAGCATTTT.